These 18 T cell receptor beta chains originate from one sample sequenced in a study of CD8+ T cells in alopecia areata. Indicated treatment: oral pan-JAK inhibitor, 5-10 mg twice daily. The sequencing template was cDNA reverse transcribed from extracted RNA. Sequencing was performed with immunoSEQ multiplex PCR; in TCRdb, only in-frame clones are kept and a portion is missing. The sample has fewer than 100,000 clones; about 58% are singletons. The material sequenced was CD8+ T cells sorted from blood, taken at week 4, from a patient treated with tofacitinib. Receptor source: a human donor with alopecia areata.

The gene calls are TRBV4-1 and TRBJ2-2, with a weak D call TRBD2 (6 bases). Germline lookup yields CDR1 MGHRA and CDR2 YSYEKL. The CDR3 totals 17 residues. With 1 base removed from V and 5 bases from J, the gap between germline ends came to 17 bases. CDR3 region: CASSQVPPDYFTGELFF. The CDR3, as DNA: TGCGCCAGCAGCCAAGTACCCCCGGACTACTTTACCGGGGAGCTGTTTTTT.

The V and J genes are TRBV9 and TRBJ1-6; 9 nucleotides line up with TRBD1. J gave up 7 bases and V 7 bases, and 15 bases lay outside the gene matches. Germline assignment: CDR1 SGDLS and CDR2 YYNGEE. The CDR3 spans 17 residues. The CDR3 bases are TGTGCCAGCCTTGGGCGGGGGACAGGGCTCAGGAATTCACCCCTCCACTTT. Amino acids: CASLGRGTGLRNSPLHF.

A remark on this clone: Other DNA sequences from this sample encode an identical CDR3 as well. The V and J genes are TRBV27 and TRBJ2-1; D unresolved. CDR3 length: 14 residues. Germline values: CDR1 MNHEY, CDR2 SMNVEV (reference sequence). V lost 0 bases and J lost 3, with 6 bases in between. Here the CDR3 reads CASSLSGSYNEQFF. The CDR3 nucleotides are TGTGCCAGCAGTTTATCAGGCAGCTACAATGAGCAGTTCTTC.

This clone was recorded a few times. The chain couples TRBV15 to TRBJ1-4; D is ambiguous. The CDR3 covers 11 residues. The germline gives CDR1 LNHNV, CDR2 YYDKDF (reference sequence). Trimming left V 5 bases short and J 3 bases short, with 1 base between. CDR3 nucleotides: TGTGCCACCAGCTCTAATGAAAAACTGTTTTTT. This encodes CATSSNEKLFF.

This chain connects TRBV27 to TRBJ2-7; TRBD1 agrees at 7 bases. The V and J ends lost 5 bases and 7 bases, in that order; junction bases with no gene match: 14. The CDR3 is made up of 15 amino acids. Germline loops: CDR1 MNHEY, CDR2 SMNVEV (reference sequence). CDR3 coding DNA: TGTGCCAGCAGTCCCCAGACAGGGCCTGCTATAGAGCAGTACTTC. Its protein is CASSPQTGPAIEQYF.

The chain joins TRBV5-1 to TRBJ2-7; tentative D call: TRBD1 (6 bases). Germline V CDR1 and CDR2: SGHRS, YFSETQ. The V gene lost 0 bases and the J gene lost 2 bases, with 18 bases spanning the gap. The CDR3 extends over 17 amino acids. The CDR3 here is CASSLASGAQRAYEQYF. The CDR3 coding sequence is TGCGCCAGCAGCTTGGCGTCAGGGGCACAGCGCGCCTACGAGCAGTACTTC.

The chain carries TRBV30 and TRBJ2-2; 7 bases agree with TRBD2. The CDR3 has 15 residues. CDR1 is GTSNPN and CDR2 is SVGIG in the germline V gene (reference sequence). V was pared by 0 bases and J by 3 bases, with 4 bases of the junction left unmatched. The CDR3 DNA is TGTGCCTGGAGTGTAGCCGGACTAGACACCGGGGAGCTGTTTTTT. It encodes CAWSVAGLDTGELFF.

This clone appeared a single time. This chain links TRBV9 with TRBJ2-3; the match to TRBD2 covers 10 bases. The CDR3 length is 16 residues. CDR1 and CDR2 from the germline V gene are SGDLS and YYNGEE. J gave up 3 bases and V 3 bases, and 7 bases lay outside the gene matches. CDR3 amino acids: CASSGERGGSTDTQYF. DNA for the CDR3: TGTGCCAGCAGCGGAGAGCGGGGGGGTTCGACAGATACGCAGTATTTT.

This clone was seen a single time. The CDR3 region has the DNA TGTGCCAGCAGACCACAGGGGGTACTCTGGACCCAGTACTTC. It yields the protein CASRPQGVLWTQYF. The V and J genes are TRBV27 and TRBJ2-5, with TRBD1 matching over 8 bases. The V gene's germline CDR1 is MNHEY and CDR2 SMNVEV (reference sequence). CDR3 size: 14 residues. V was clipped by 6 bases and J by 7 bases; unmatched bases: 10.

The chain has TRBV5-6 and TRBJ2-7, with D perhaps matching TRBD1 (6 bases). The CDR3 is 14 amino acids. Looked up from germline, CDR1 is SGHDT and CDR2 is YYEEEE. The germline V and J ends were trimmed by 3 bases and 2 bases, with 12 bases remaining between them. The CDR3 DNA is TGTGCCAGCAGCTCACAGGGAATCCCCTACGAGCAGTACTTC. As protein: CASSSQGIPYEQYF.

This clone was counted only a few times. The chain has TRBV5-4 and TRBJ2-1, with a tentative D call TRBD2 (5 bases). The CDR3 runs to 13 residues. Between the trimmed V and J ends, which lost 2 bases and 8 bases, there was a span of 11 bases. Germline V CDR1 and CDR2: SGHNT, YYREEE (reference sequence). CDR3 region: CASSFTSRDEQFF. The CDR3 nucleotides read TGTGCCAGCAGCTTTACTAGTCGGGATGAGCAGTTCTTC. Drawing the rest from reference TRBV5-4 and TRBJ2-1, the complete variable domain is ETGVTQSPTHLIKTRGQQVTLRCSSQSGHNTVSWYQQALGQGPQFIFQYYREEENGRGNFPPRFSGLQFPNYSSELNVNALELDDSALYLCASSFTSRDEQFFGPGTRLTVL.

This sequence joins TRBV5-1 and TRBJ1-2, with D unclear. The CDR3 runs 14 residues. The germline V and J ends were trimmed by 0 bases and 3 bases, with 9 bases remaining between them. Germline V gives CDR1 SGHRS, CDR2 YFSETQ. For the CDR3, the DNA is TGCGCCAGCAGCTTGGCTACAGCAGACTATGGCTACACCTTC. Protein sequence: CASSLATADYGYTF.

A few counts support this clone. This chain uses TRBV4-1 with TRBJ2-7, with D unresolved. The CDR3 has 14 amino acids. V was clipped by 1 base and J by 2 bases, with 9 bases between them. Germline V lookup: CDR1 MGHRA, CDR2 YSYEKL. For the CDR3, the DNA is TGCGCCAGCAGCCAAGGTCGGGCAGCCTACGAGCAGTACTTC. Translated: CASSQGRAAYEQYF.

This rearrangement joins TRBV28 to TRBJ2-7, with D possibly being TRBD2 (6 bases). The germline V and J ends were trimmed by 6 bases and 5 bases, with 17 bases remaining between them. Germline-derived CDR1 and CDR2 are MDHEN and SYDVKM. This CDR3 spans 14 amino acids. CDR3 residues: CASRERGLLHEQYF. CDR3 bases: TGTGCCAGCAGAGAAAGGGGACTCCTACACGAGCAGTACTTC.

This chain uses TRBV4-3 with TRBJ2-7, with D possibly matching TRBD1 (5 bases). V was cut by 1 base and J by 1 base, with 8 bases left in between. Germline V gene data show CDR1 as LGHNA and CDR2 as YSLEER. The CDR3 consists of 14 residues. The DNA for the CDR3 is TGCGCCAGCAGCCAAGTTCAGGGATCCTACGAGCAGTACTTC. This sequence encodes CASSQVQGSYEQYF.

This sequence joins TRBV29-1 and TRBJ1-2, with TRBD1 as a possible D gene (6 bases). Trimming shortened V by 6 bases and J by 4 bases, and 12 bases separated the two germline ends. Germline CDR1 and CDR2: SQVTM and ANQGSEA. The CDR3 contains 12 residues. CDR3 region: CSVKQGAYGYTF. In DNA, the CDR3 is TGCAGCGTAAAACAGGGTGCCTATGGCTACACCTTC.

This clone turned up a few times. This CDR3 is CASRATDTQYF. The CDR3, as DNA: TGCGCCAGCAGGGCGACAGATACGCAGTATTTT. The genes are TRBV5-1 and TRBJ2-3; D is undetermined. The germline V gene has CDR1 SGHRS and CDR2 YFSETQ. The CDR3 extends over 11 amino acids. The V and J ends lost 5 bases and 3 bases respectively, with 4 bases between them.

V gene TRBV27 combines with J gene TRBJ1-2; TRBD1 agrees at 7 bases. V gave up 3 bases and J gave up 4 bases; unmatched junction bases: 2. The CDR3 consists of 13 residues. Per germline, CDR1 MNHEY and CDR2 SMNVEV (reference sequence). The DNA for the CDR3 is TGTGCCAGCAGTTTCAGGGGGTCCTATGGCTACACCTTC. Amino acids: CASSFRGSYGYTF.